This T cell receptor beta chain is from a study of blood T cell repertoires in COVID-19 (dated by TCRdb to 2020 to 2021). For the study in its entirety: Samples from collaborators originated in the United States, Italy and Spain and spanned both the acute and convalescent phases of COVID-19. A de-identified subject ID, COVID-19 status, age in years and sex were almost always included in the sample metadata. The samples were drawn from the first 160 participants of the ongoing ImmuneRACE study and from under 1,500 subjects provided by 6 global collaborators. Deeply sampled blood TCRbeta repertoires from subjects exposed to, actively infected with, or recovered from COVID-19 were included in the dataset. The repertoires were released in a freely available public database meant as a resource for research on the immune response to SARS-CoV-2. HLA class I and class II types, where available, came from metadata supplied by the sample provider rather than from assay-based typing. The prospective study material was composed of cDNA or gDNA derived from T cells, B-cell-depleted T cells, or PBMCs.

TCRbeta CDR3 regions were amplified from genomic DNA by means of the immunoSEQ Assay, a bias-controlled multiplex PCR. The published analysis was carried out like this. The number of nucleated cells in each sample was estimated from the amplification of reference gene primers within the assay. To quantify the absolute abundance of each unique TCRbeta CDR3 rearrangement, sequence reads were collapsed and filtered. For each sample, productive Simpson clonality was calculated as the square root of Simpson's diversity index across productive rearrangements. TCRdb holds this immuneACCESS table with in-frame rearrangements only. Some clones are missing; in checked studies, unresolved V genes explain under half, and the rest has no known cause. The V and J calls and the clone size are those of that table, but D and trimming were determined from the DNA. In all, the sample holds 80,000 to 100,000 clones, and approximately 81% of those were seen once. The leading ten clones occupy 4% to 5.5% of the sample.

In the case of this clone: Its specific antigen is unknown. Per-base quality was not reported, and no clone a single base away is much larger than it.

CDR1 KGHSH and CDR2 LQKENI were looked up in the germline V gene. V and J are trimmed by 2 bases and 3 bases, and the gene matches miss 9 bases of the junction. The CDR3 contains 16 residues, cysteine and phenylalanine counted. The entry retains the CDR3 DNA only, 48 bases that are in frame from base 1. Collaborating institutions collected whole blood in K2EDTA tubes following their own protocols. For TCRbeta analysis, collaborators shipped samples as frozen whole blood, isolated PBMCs, or DNA extracted from either of those sample types. The investigation overall reported the following: The quantity of clinical and demographic metadata differed by source and by participant and was supplied without curation.

The TCR sequence derives from a man aged 55-75 years with acute or convalescent COVID-19. Sample: peripheral blood. The sequence links TRBV18 to TRBJ1-2; 7 central nucleotides agree with TRBD1. The DNA reads TGTGCCAGCTCACCATTGGGGGACAGCTATGACTATGGCTACACCTTC. This gives the protein CASSPLGDSYDYGYTF.